A selection of T cell receptor beta chains follows, all from one sample in a study of blood T cell repertoires in COVID-19. The method was immunoSEQ multiplex PCR; TCRdb's version includes in-frame clones alone and lacks a portion of them. The data contain some 73,000 clones, around 90% of them singletons. The sequencing input was peripheral blood. The receptor source for this set is a human donor in a cohort sampled during active COVID-19. Each CDR3 is given with its conserved first and last residue. Fields, in order: clone size, J gene, D gene, V gene, CDR3 protein, CDR3 DNA. A D gene is named only where the DNA matches it firmly. Clone size is stated in some rows and not others, as once, few, many or a class when expanded.

>.|TRBJ1-1|.|TRBV5-4
CASSLGRGDTVNTEAFF
TGTGCCAGCAGCTTGGGCCGGGGAGATACCGTGAACACTGAAGCTTTCTTT
>.|TRBJ2-7|TRBD1|TRBV3-1/TRBV3-2
CASSQVQMGQKQYF
TGTGCCAGCAGCCAAGTGCAAATGGGACAGAAGCAGTACTTC
>.|TRBJ1-1|TRBD1|TRBV11-2
CASSLVGIWTGANTEAFF
TGTGCCAGCAGCTTGGTCGGCATCTGGACAGGGGCGAACACTGAAGCTTTCTTT
>.|TRBJ2-3|.|TRBV28
CASRDSATDTQYF
TGTGCCAGCAGGGACTCGGCCACAGATACGCAGTATTTT
>.|TRBJ2-6|.|TRBV11-2
CASAPGVVTGANVLTF
TGTGCCAGCGCCCCGGGGGTGGTTACTGGGGCCAACGTCCTGACTTTC
>.|TRBJ1-1|.|TRBV29-1
CSATGTGAPEAFF
TGCAGCGCCACCGGGACTGGGGCCCCTGAAGCTTTCTTT
>.|TRBJ2-3|TRBD2|TRBV28
CASKRGGPTDTQYF
TGTGCCAGTAAACGGGGGGGACCCACAGATACGCAGTATTTT
>once|TRBJ2-2|.|TRBV16
CASSQFPGRTGELFF
TGTGCCAGCAGCCAATTTCCAGGGAGGACCGGGGAGCTGTTTTTT
>.|TRBJ1-5|.|TRBV10-2
CASSEGGNQPQHF
TGCGCCAGCAGTGAAGGGGGCAATCAGCCCCAGCATTTT
>.|TRBJ2-3|.|TRBV2
CASSSGPGMTGADTQYF
TGTGCCAGCAGCTCTGGGCCCGGGATGACTGGGGCAGATACGCAGTATTTT
>.|TRBJ1-4|TRBD1|TRBV6-1
CASSGTGNPATNEKLFF
TGTGCCAGCAGTGGGACAGGGAATCCTGCAACTAATGAAAAACTGTTTTTT
>.|TRBJ1-2|.|TRBV7-2
CASSPVSGDYGYTF
TGTGCCAGCAGCCCCGTGTCAGGGGACTATGGCTACACCTTC
>.|TRBJ1-2|TRBD1|TRBV5-1
CASSPGQAGYGYTF
TGCGCCAGCAGCCCGGGACAGGCGGGCTATGGCTACACCTTC
>.|TRBJ1-1|.|TRBV29-1
CSVERRLGTEAFF
TGCAGCGTTGAGAGGAGGTTGGGCACTGAAGCTTTCTTT
>.|TRBJ2-5|.|TRBV10-1
CASSESGGQETQYF
TGCGCCAGCAGTGAGTCCGGGGGACAAGAGACCCAGTACTTC
>.|TRBJ2-7|TRBD1|TRBV27
CASNPTGAHEQYF
TGTGCCAGCAACCCCACAGGGGCCCACGAGCAGTACTTC
>.|TRBJ2-3|TRBD2|TRBV6-2/TRBV6-3
CASSYPGLAGTDTQYF
TGTGCCAGCAGTTACCCCGGACTAGCGGGCACAGATACGCAGTATTTT
>.|TRBJ2-1|TRBD2|TRBV28
CASSLYGTSGGSSYNEQFF
TGTGCCAGCAGTTTATACGGGACTAGCGGGGGGAGCTCCTACAATGAGCAGTTCTTC
>.|TRBJ1-3|.|TRBV27
CASSLSPPHISGNTIYF
TGTGCCAGCAGTTTATCCCCCCCTCACATCTCTGGAAACACCATATATTTT
>.|TRBJ1-1|.|TRBV3-1/TRBV3-2
CASRYRCPEAFF
TGTGCCAGCAGATACAGGTGTCCTGAAGCTTTCTTT
>.|TRBJ1-1|.|TRBV4-3
CASSYSQGMAFF
TGCGCCAGCAGTTATAGTCAGGGGATGGCTTTCTTT
>.|TRBJ2-2|.|TRBV7-2
CASSLNGLATTGELFF
TGTGCCAGCAGCTTAAACGGCCTAGCAACCACCGGGGAGCTGTTTTTT
>once|TRBJ2-5|.|TRBV6-5
CASRVGGAGETQYF
TGTGCCAGCAGGGTGGGGGGGGCCGGAGAGACCCAGTACTTC
>.|TRBJ1-1|TRBD1|TRBV19
CATDRGRNTEAFF
TGTGCCACCGACAGGGGGCGGAACACTGAAGCTTTCTTT
>.|TRBJ2-2|TRBD2|TRBV10-3
CAIFSGGTNTGELFF
TGTGCCATATTTAGCGGGGGGACGAACACCGGGGAGCTGTTTTTT
>.|TRBJ2-1|.|TRBV5-1
CASSLGTGLFNEQFF
TGCGCCAGCAGCTTGGGTACAGGGCTGTTCAATGAGCAGTTCTTC
>.|TRBJ2-3|.|TRBV19
CASKTGTTIVADTQYF
TGTGCCAGCAAGACCGGGACAACAATAGTCGCAGATACGCAGTATTTT
>.|TRBJ2-3|TRBD2|TRBV28
CASSFRVAGGYTDTQYF
TGTGCCAGCAGTTTTCGGGTAGCGGGGGGGTACACAGATACGCAGTATTTT
>.|TRBJ1-2|.|TRBV28
CASSSGIYGYTF
TGTGCCAGCAGTTCGGGGATCTATGGCTACACCTTC
>.|TRBJ2-6|.|TRBV3-1/TRBV3-2
CASSLASGANVLTF
TGTGCCAGCAGCCTAGCCTCTGGGGCCAACGTCCTGACTTTC
>.|TRBJ1-1|.|TRBV12-3/TRBV12-4
CASSWGGETEAFF
TGTGCCAGCAGTTGGGGGGGGGAAACTGAAGCTTTCTTT
>.|TRBJ1-5|.|TRBV21-1
CASSRSDRSKNQPQHF
TGTGCCAGCAGCCGGTCGGACAGGTCAAAGAATCAGCCCCAGCATTTT
>.|TRBJ2-7|.|TRBV28
CASIGGSKSSYEQYF
TGTGCCAGCATTGGAGGGTCGAAGAGCTCCTACGAGCAGTACTTC
>.|TRBJ1-5|.|TRBV12-3/TRBV12-4
CATSSEINQPQHF
TGTGCCACTTCCAGCGAAATTAATCAGCCCCAGCATTTT
>.|TRBJ2-2|.|TRBV5-1
CASSLGRDTGELFF
TGCGCCAGCAGCTTGGGGAGGGACACCGGGGAGCTGTTTTTT
>.|TRBJ2-5|.|TRBV21-1
CASSKYRDKGETQYF
TGTGCCAGCAGCAAATACCGGGACAAAGGAGAGACCCAGTACTTC
>.|TRBJ2-1|TRBD1|TRBV10-1
CASSSGTVDEQFF
TGCGCCAGCAGTAGTGGGACAGTCGATGAGCAGTTCTTC
>.|TRBJ1-4|TRBD1|TRBV3-1/TRBV3-2
CASSLGTVTNEKLFF
TGTGCCAGCAGCCTCGGGACAGTCACTAATGAAAAACTGTTTTTT
>.|TRBJ2-7|.|TRBV6-5
CTSTFEGGYEQYF
TGTACCAGCACTTTCGAAGGAGGTTACGAGCAGTACTTC
>.|TRBJ2-5|TRBD2|TRBV5-1
CASSLWTSGEAETQYF
TGCGCCAGCAGCCTCTGGACTAGCGGGGAGGCAGAGACCCAGTACTTC
>.|TRBJ2-1|TRBD2|TRBV5-1
CASSFGTSGGFNEQFF
TGCGCCAGCAGCTTCGGGACTAGCGGGGGGTTTAATGAGCAGTTCTTC
>.|TRBJ2-3|TRBD2|TRBV27
CASSPKGGAGGQTDTQYF
TGTGCCAGCAGCCCTAAGGGTGGGGCGGGGGGTCAAACAGATACGCAGTATTTT
>.|TRBJ2-7|.|TRBV9
CASSVYASFYEQYF
TGTGCCAGCAGCGTATACGCTAGCTTCTACGAGCAGTACTTC
>.|TRBJ2-3|TRBD2|TRBV9
CASSVSRSGGATDTQYF
TGTGCCAGCAGCGTATCTCGGAGCGGGGGGGCCACAGATACGCAGTATTTT
>.|TRBJ2-6|.|TRBV10-3
CATPGAGANVLTF
TGTGCCACCCCCGGGGCTGGGGCCAACGTCCTGACTTTC
>.|TRBJ2-2|.|TRBV29-1
CSIPGANTGELFF
TGCAGCATCCCGGGGGCGAACACCGGGGAGCTGTTTTTT
>.|TRBJ2-6|TRBD2|TRBV3-1/TRBV3-2
CASSPLAGGDSGANVLTF
TGTGCCAGCAGCCCCCTAGCGGGGGGGGACTCTGGGGCCAACGTCCTGACTTTC
>.|TRBJ2-2|TRBD2|TRBV12-3/TRBV12-4
CASAGGLGELFF
TGTGCCAGCGCGGGGGGGCTCGGGGAGCTGTTTTTT
>.|TRBJ1-2|TRBD1|TRBV4-2
CASSQVGTGESGYTF
TGTGCCAGCAGCCAAGTAGGGACAGGGGAGAGTGGCTACACCTTC
>.|TRBJ2-1|TRBD2|TRBV29-1
CSVWGIRTSSNEQFF
TGCAGCGTGTGGGGGATTAGGACTAGTTCCAATGAGCAGTTCTTC
>.|TRBJ2-7|.|TRBV6-5
CASSHPSGGGYEQYF
TGTGCCAGCAGCCATCCCTCAGGGGGAGGCTACGAGCAGTACTTC
>.|TRBJ1-2|TRBD1|TRBV24-1
CATSDYTRGRSWGYTF
TGTGCCACCAGTGATTACACCAGGGGGCGTTCCTGGGGCTACACCTTC
>.|TRBJ1-2|.|TRBV6-5
CASSPYIGYGYTF
TGTGCCAGCAGTCCTTACATTGGCTATGGCTACACCTTC
>.|TRBJ2-1|TRBD2|TRBV3-1/TRBV3-2
CASSQPLAGFPLAYNEQFF
TGTGCCAGCAGCCAACCACTAGCGGGGTTTCCCCTAGCCTACAATGAGCAGTTCTTC
>.|TRBJ1-2|.|TRBV6-5
CASSYDPGYYGYTF
TGTGCCAGCAGCTACGATCCAGGTTACTATGGCTACACCTTC
>.|TRBJ1-1|TRBD1|TRBV11-3
CASSYGQGRTEAFF
TGTGCCAGCAGCTACGGACAGGGAAGAACTGAAGCTTTCTTT
>.|TRBJ1-2|.|TRBV7-2
CASSLSATDLNYGYTF
TGTGCCAGCAGCTTATCGGCGACAGATTTAAACTATGGCTACACCTTC
>.|TRBJ1-4|.|TRBV20-1
CSASGQLGEKLFF
TGCAGTGCTAGTGGACAGCTCGGGGAAAAACTGTTTTTT
>.|TRBJ1-2|TRBD1|TRBV6-5
CATPRGQGSGYTF
TGTGCCACCCCACGGGGACAGGGGAGTGGCTACACCTTC